The 15 T cell receptor beta chains listed next were all sequenced from one sample in a study of memory CD8 T cells in hepatitis C reinfection. Indicated time point: pre-reinfection, 55 to 20 weeks before reinfection detection. The sorted cells went straight to TCR sequencing with no prior in vitro expansion. The repertoire was sequenced with immunoSEQ multiplex PCR; TCRdb's copy has only in-frame clones and lacks some. The top ten hold about 1% of the sample, which has under 60,000 clones, around nine tenths seen once. The sequencing sample was made of naive CD8+ T cells sorted from blood. The receptors originated from a man in his late teens or twenties with hepatitis C virus infection.

The V gene is TRBV7-9, the J gene TRBJ2-1, with a weak D call TRBD2 (6 bases). The germline V and J ends were trimmed by 5 bases and 6 bases, with 8 bases remaining between them. Germline V CDR1 and CDR2: SEHNR, FQNEAQ (reference sequence). This CDR3 contains 12 residues. The DNA of the CDR3 is TGTGCCAGCAGCACTAGCTCCAATGAGCAGTTCTTC. Amino acid sequence: CASSTSSNEQFF.

The chain joins TRBV4-1 to TRBJ2-1; D is unresolved. CDR3 size: 15 residues. Trimming took 0 bases from V and 0 from J, leaving 6 bases between them. In germline, CDR1 is MGHRA, CDR2 YSYEKL. The CDR3 DNA reads as TGCGCCAGCAGCCAAGAGGAGAGCTCCTACAATGAGCAGTTCTTC. Translating it yields CASSQEESSYNEQFF.

The chain employs TRBV11-3 and TRBJ2-1, with a possible D match to TRBD2 (6 bases). CDR3 length equals 13 residues. Between the trimmed V and J ends, which lost 6 bases and 6 bases, there was a span of 12 bases. Germline V gene data show CDR1 as SGHNT and CDR2 as YENEEA. This CDR3 is CASSEQGLNEQFF. CDR3 nucleotide sequence: TGTGCCAGCAGTGAGCAGGGACTCAATGAGCAGTTCTTC.

The chain couples TRBV7-8 to TRBJ2-7; 10 positions agree with TRBD2. The germline CDR1 and CDR2 sequences are SGHVS and FQNEAQ. The V segment lost 6 bases and the J segment 3 bases; nucleotides outside the gene matches: 5. The CDR3 runs to 14 residues. In DNA, the CDR3 is TGTGCCAGCAGTTCTAGCGGGAGTTTCTACGAGCAGTACTTC. This translates into CASSSSGSFYEQYF.

V usage is TRBV9 and J usage is TRBJ2-3; D is possibly TRBD1 (7 bases). Trimming removed 10 bases at V and 2 bases at J, with 17 bases between. This CDR3 is built from 14 residues. CDR1 is SGDLS, CDR2 YYNGEE, per germline. The CDR3 loop is CASDGGQNTDTQYF. For the CDR3, the DNA is TGTGCCTCGGACGGGGGACAGAACACAGATACGCAGTATTTT.

J is TRBJ1-2 and V is TRBV29-1, with D possibly matching TRBD1 (5 bases). This CDR3 spans 13 amino acids. In germline, CDR1 is SQVTM, CDR2 ANQGSEA. V was trimmed by 3 bases and J by 2 bases, leaving 10 bases between them. The CDR3 protein is CSVEGRLNYGYTF. The DNA for the CDR3 is TGCAGCGTTGAGGGGCGTTTGAACTATGGCTACACCTTC.

Note on this clone: This specimen includes other DNA sequences encoding the same CDR3. This rearrangement joins TRBV7-3 to TRBJ2-5, with TRBD1 identical over 9 bases. The ends lost 4 bases at V and 4 bases at J; junction bases unmatched: 4. The CDR3 spans 14 residues. CDR1 and CDR2 from the germline V gene are SGHTA and FQGTGA. The CDR3 DNA follows: TGTGCCAGCAGCTCCGGGACAGGGTTAGAGACCCAGTACTTC. Its protein product is CASSSGTGLETQYF.

This sequence joins TRBV4-3 and TRBJ2-3, with D possibly matching TRBD2 (7 bases). Germline CDR1 reads LGHNA; CDR2 reads YSLEER. This CDR3 is built from 15 residues. V was pared by 3 bases and J by 0 bases, with 10 bases between. The CDR3 DNA sequence: TGCGCCAGCAGCCAGTGGGGGGGCAGCACAGATACGCAGTATTTT. It translates to CASSQWGGSTDTQYF.

V and J are TRBV4-2 and TRBJ2-7; 7 nucleotides match TRBD2. This CDR3 region has 15 residues. The trim removed 5 bases at V and 2 bases at J, leaving 9 bases unmatched. CDR1 is LGHNA and CDR2 is YNFKEQ in the germline V gene. The CDR3 sequence is CASSGFLADTYEQYF. In nucleotides, the CDR3 is TGTGCCAGCAGCGGGTTCCTAGCGGATACCTACGAGCAGTACTTC.

This clone was recorded once. V usage is TRBV6-5 and J usage is TRBJ1-2, with 10 bases fitting TRBD1. V was clipped by 6 bases and J by 8 bases; unmatched bases: 12. The CDR3 runs to 15 residues. Germline values: CDR1 MNHEY, CDR2 SVGAGI. The CDR3 reads CASSPWTGGARGYTF. In DNA form, the CDR3 reads TGTGCCAGCAGCCCCTGGACAGGGGGGGCGAGGGGCTACACCTTC.

This clone was detected only once. V and J are TRBV27 and TRBJ2-7; 9 nucleotides match TRBD1. CDR1 and CDR2 from the germline V gene are MNHEY and SMNVEV (reference sequence). The V segment lost 0 bases and the J segment 6 bases; nucleotides outside the gene matches: 3. The CDR3 runs to 14 residues. The CDR3 here is CASSLSGTGFEQYF. CDR3 nucleotides: TGTGCCAGCAGTTTATCGGGGACAGGGTTCGAGCAGTACTTC.

The chain is built from TRBV27 and TRBJ2-7, with 7 bases fitting TRBD1. The CDR3 is 14 amino acids. Looked up from germline, CDR1 is MNHEY and CDR2 is SMNVEV (reference sequence). The ends lost 4 bases at V and 2 bases at J; junction bases unmatched: 5. The CDR3 sequence is CASSWGQGAYEQYF. DNA for the CDR3: TGTGCCAGCAGTTGGGGGCAGGGGGCCTACGAGCAGTACTTC.

The chain uses TRBV6-5 and TRBJ2-1, with a tentative D call TRBD1 (6 bases). V was pared by 5 bases and J by 9 bases, with 11 bases between. The germline gives CDR1 MNHEY, CDR2 SVGAGI. CDR3 length: 12 residues. This CDR3 is CASSTGYREQFF. Written as DNA, the CDR3 is TGTGCCAGCAGTACAGGGTACCGTGAGCAGTTCTTC.

To note about this clone: The same CDR3 can be traced to other DNA sequences in this sample. V and J are TRBV27 and TRBJ2-7; TRBD2 aligns across 7 bases. The CDR3 totals 15 residues. The V and J ends lost 4 bases and 4 bases, in that order; junction bases with no gene match: 10. Germline lookup yields CDR1 MNHEY and CDR2 SMNVEV (reference sequence). The CDR3 is CASSSATSSRYEQYF. Here the CDR3 DNA reads TGTGCCAGCAGTTCGGCGACTAGCTCCAGGTACGAGCAGTACTTC.

V usage is TRBV28 and J usage is TRBJ2-1, with 11 positions matching TRBD2. V was clipped by 3 bases and J by 4 bases; unmatched bases: 8. This CDR3 spans 17 amino acids. Germline CDR1 and CDR2: MDHEN and SYDVKM. The CDR3 region has the DNA TGTGCCAGCAGTTTCCGACCGGGACTAGCGGAGTACAATGAGCAGTTCTTC. Translation: CASSFRPGLAEYNEQFF.